Following are 21 T cell receptor beta chains from one sample sequenced in a study of human T cells and chemical hapten exposure. Total RNA came from unfractionated whole blood. In TCRdb, the 5' RACE reads were re-called with MiXCR into one record per CDR3 protein. This table has 81,000 or so distinct CDR3 sequences, 7% to 8% appearing once. The receptors stem from a male donor in good health.

The chain employs TRBV4-2 and TRBJ2-7; TRBD2 aligns across 8 bases. Germline loops: CDR1 LGHNA, CDR2 YNFKEQ. Unmatched junction bases numbered 14, after V lost 0 bases and J lost 4 bases. The CDR3 is made up of 18 amino acids. In nucleotides, the CDR3 is TGTGCCAGCAGCCAAGAAAGTTTGGGTAGCGGGGCTATATACGAGCAGTACTTC. Its protein is CASSQESLGSGAIYEQYF.

This clonotype was recorded at least ten times. V gene TRBV28 combines with J gene TRBJ1-2; D unresolved. Trimming left V 7 bases short and J 1 base short, with 7 bases between. In germline, CDR1 is MDHEN, CDR2 SYDVKM. The CDR3 has 12 residues. The CDR3: CASTRINYGYTF. CDR3 sequence (DNA): TGTGCCAGCACGAGGATTAACTATGGCTACACCTTC.

This clonotype was counted between two and nine times. This rearrangement joins TRBV27 to TRBJ1-2, with D unclear. Trimming stripped 7 bases from V and 4 bases from J, with 13 bases between. The CDR3 has 13 amino acids. The germline CDR1 and CDR2 sequences are MNHEY and SMNVEV (reference sequence). CDR3 in amino acids: CASTERSGYGYTF. The DNA for the CDR3 is TGTGCCAGCACCGAAAGGTCAGGCTATGGCTACACCTTC.

This clonotype was seen repeatedly, ten times or more. The V gene is TRBV6-4, the J gene TRBJ1-4; weak D call: TRBD1 (6 bases). With 6 bases removed from V and 0 bases from J, the gap between germline ends came to 11 bases. Germline CDR1 reads MRHNA; CDR2 reads SNTAGT. This CDR3 region has 15 residues. DNA for the CDR3: TGTGCCAGCAGCCCGACAGGAGCAACTAATGAAAAACTGTTTTTT. Residues: CASSPTGATNEKLFF.

This chain joins TRBV2 and TRBJ2-7; TRBD1 is a possible D gene (6 bases). The germline V and J ends were trimmed by 7 bases and 3 bases, with 16 bases remaining between them. Germline V CDR1 and CDR2: SNHLY, FYNNEI. The CDR3 consists of 14 residues. The chain's CDR3 is CASTLRGTNYEQYF. The CDR3, as DNA: TGTGCCAGCACCCTGAGGGGGACCAACTACGAGCAGTACTTC. Combining the CDR3 with reference TRBV2 and TRBJ2-7 gives the whole variable domain EPEVTQTPSHQVTQMGQEVILRCVPISNHLYFYWYRQILGQKVEFLVSFYNNEISEKSEIFDDQFSVERPDGSNFTLKIRSTKLEDSAMYFCASTLRGTNYEQYFGPGTRLTVT.

Many counts were recorded for this clonotype. This chain uses TRBV9 with TRBJ1-5; D is unclear. Germline CDR1 reads SGDLS; CDR2 reads YYNGEE. V lost 4 bases and J 3 bases, leaving 11 bases between the germline ends. The CDR3 consists of 14 residues. The CDR3 loop is CASSIGPLNQPQHF. The CDR3, as DNA: TGTGCCAGCAGCATTGGGCCTCTCAATCAGCCCCAGCATTTT.

Only a few counts were recorded for this clonotype. V usage is TRBV3-1 and J usage is TRBJ2-6, with D perhaps TRBD1 (5 bases). Between the trimmed V and J ends, which lost 4 bases and 0 bases, there was a span of 7 bases. The CDR3 has 15 amino acids. CDR1 is LGHDT and CDR2 is YNNKEL in the germline V gene (reference sequence). The CDR3 DNA reads as TGTGCCAGCAGCCCACAGGACTCTGGGGCCAACGTCCTGACTTTC. Amino acids: CASSPQDSGANVLTF. The complete variable domain, with remaining parts taken from reference TRBV3-1 and TRBJ2-6, reads DTAVSQTPKYLVTQMGNDKSIKCEQNLGHDTMYWYKQDSKKFLKIMFSYNNKELIINETVPNRFSPKSPDKAHLNLHINSLELGDSAVYFCASSPQDSGANVLTFGAGSRLTVL.

J is TRBJ1-1 and V is TRBV18, with D maybe TRBD1 (6 bases). V lost 3 bases and J 0 bases, leaving 17 bases between the germline ends. The germline V gene has CDR1 KGHSH and CDR2 LQKENI. The CDR3 sequence is 17 residues long. The CDR3, as DNA: TGTGCCAGCTCACCGTCGCTTTCCGGACAGATGAACACTGAAGCTTTCTTT. Its protein is CASSPSLSGQMNTEAFF.

This clonotype was seen only a few times. The gene calls are TRBV29-1 and TRBJ1-2; possible D gene TRBD1, 5 bases. CDR3 size: 12 residues. Between the trimmed V and J ends, which lost 3 bases and 10 bases, there was a span of 15 bases. CDR1 and CDR2 from the germline V gene are SQVTM and ANQGSEA. CDR3 DNA: TGCAGCGTTGACAGGGACGTTATGGCCTACACCTTC. It yields the protein CSVDRDVMAYTF.

This clonotype was seen many times. This sequence joins TRBV27 and TRBJ2-7; 8 bases map to TRBD1. Germline V gives CDR1 MNHEY, CDR2 SMNVEV (reference sequence). The CDR3 consists of 14 residues. The ends lost 6 bases at V and 7 bases at J; junction bases unmatched: 11. CDR3 amino acids: CASSRDRLPGEQYF. CDR3 DNA: TGTGCCAGCAGCCGGGACAGGTTACCGGGGGAGCAGTACTTC.

This clonotype was detected ten times or more. The V and J genes are TRBV29-1 and TRBJ2-3, with 10 nucleotides matching TRBD1. V trimming: 4 bases; J trimming: 4 bases; junction bases outside the gene matches: 2. Germline V gene sequence: CDR1 SQVTM, CDR2 ANQGSEA. The CDR3 has 13 residues. In nucleotides, the CDR3 is TGCAGCGTTGGGACAGGGGGGGCAGATACGCAGTATTTT. It specifies CSVGTGGADTQYF.

In regard to this clonotype: Mismatch with germline at one junction end may stem from a read error. The rearrangement links TRBV11-2 to TRBJ1-4, with 8 bases that match TRBD1. The V gene's germline CDR1 is SGHAT and CDR2 FQNNGV. The CDR3 contains 14 residues. CDR3 nucleotide sequence: TGTGCCAGCAGCCCACGGACAGGGACTGAAAAACTGATTTTT. This gives the protein CASSPRTGTEKLIF.

With regard to this clonotype: This sequence may be a read error, since a much larger clone differs from it by one base. This sequence joins TRBV9 and TRBJ2-3; D remains ambiguous. Germline-derived CDR1 and CDR2 are SGDLS and YYNGEE. CDR3 length equals 16 residues. V shed 0 bases and J shed 2 bases, with 13 bases lying between them. The CDR3 region is CASSVELFLHTDTQYF. The CDR3 DNA follows: TGTGCCAGCAGCGTAGAACTTTTCCTACACACAGATACGCAGTATTTT. Using reference TRBV9 and TRBJ2-3 for the parts outside the CDR3, the full variable domain is DSGVTQTPKHLITATGQRVTLRCSPRSGDLSVYWYQQSLDQGLQFLIQYYNGEERAKGNILERFSAQQFPDLHSELNLSSLELGDSALYFCASSVELFLHTDTQYFGPGTRLTVL.

The chain employs TRBV12-3 or TRBV12-4 and TRBJ2-1, with D hard to call. This CDR3 has 14 amino acids. Trimming removed 2 bases from V and 7 bases from J, with 12 bases in between. The CDR3 here is CASSLSLRRNEQFF. Here the CDR3 DNA reads TGTGCCAGCAGTTTATCCCTCCGAAGGAATGAGCAGTTCTTC.

This chain joins TRBV10-3 and TRBJ2-7; no clear D gene. V lost 0 bases, J lost 0 bases, and 6 bases lay in between. CDR1 and CDR2 (germline): ENHRY, SYGVKD. The CDR3 extends over 14 amino acids. The CDR3 nucleotides read TGTGCCATCAGTGAGTCGTACAGCTCCTACGAGCAGTACTTC. This translates into CAISESYSSYEQYF.

This clonotype was counted ten times or more. The chain couples TRBV29-1 to TRBJ2-5, with 10 bases fitting TRBD1. Germline trimming cut 4 bases from V and 1 base from J; bases unmatched to any gene: 0. This CDR3 spans 13 amino acids. Germline V gene lookup returns CDR1 SQVTM and CDR2 ANQGSEA. CDR3 loop: CSVGTGGQETQYF. The CDR3 DNA reads TGCAGCGTTGGGACAGGGGGCCAAGAGACCCAGTACTTC.

This clonotype was counted many times. The chain is built from TRBV29-1 and TRBJ2-1; 13 bases are a match to TRBD2. This CDR3 is 14 amino acids long. V shed 7 bases, J shed 6 bases, and the junction held 6 bases outside the gene matches. Germline assignment: CDR1 SQVTM and CDR2 ANQGSEA. CDR3 residues: CSAQGLAGSNEQFF. CDR3 DNA sequence: TGCAGCGCTCAGGGACTAGCGGGAAGCAATGAGCAGTTCTTC.

This clonotype was seen a few times. The chain combines TRBV6-5 with TRBJ2-7; possibly TRBD2 for D (6 bases). Trimming shortened V by 5 bases and J by 2 bases, and 13 bases separated the two germline ends. This CDR3 contains 14 residues. Germline CDR1 reads MNHEY; CDR2 reads SVGAGI. The CDR3 sequence: CASSREERAYEQYF. The CDR3 coding sequence is TGTGCCAGCAGTAGGGAAGAGCGGGCCTACGAGCAGTACTTC.

This clonotype was picked up a small number of times. The rearrangement links TRBV7-6 to TRBJ1-3, with D unclear. Germline V CDR1 and CDR2: SGHVS, FNYEAQ. The CDR3 contains 15 residues. The V end was cut by 6 bases, the J end by 3 bases, with 15 bases between. CDR3 protein: CASRPTPGFGNTIYF. In nucleotides, the CDR3 is TGTGCCAGCAGGCCGACCCCCGGTTTTGGAAACACCATATATTTT.

This clonotype has just a few counts. This chain uses TRBV11-2 with TRBJ1-5; D remains unclear. Trimming removed 0 bases at V and 2 bases at J, with 5 bases between. The CDR3 contains 14 residues. Per germline, CDR1 SGHAT and CDR2 FQNNGV. The CDR3 nucleotides are TGTGCCAGCAGCTTAGATCCAGGCAATCAGCCCCAGCATTTT. Its translation: CASSLDPGNQPQHF.

This rearrangement joins TRBV12-5 to TRBJ1-1, with D unclear. CDR3 length: 17 residues. CDR1 and CDR2 (germline): LGHNT, FRNRAP. V shed 3 bases and J shed 5 bases, with 22 bases lying between them. CDR3 sequence (DNA): TGTGCTAGTGGTTTCCCAAATTCACACATACATGATACTGAAGCTTTCTTT. Translation: CASGFPNSHIHDTEAFF.